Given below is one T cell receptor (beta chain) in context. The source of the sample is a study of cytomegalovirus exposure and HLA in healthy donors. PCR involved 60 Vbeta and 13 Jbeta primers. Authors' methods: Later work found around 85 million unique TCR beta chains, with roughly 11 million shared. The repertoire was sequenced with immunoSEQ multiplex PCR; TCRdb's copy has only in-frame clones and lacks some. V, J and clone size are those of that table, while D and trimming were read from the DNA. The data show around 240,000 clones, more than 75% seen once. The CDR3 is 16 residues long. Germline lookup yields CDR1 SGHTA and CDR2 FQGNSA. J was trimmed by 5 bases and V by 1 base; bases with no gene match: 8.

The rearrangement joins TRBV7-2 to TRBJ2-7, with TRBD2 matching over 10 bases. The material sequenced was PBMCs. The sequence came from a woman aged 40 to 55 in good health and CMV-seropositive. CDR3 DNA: TGTGCCAGCAGCTTAGAAGCAGCGGGGGGGAAGAACGAGCAGTACTTC. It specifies CASSLEAAGGKNEQYF.